This is a list of T cell receptor beta chains from one sample in a study of shared clonotypes between healthy human individuals. The data were produced by immunoSEQ multiplex PCR, yet TCRdb's version contains in-frame clones alone and is incomplete. The sample contains about 2.2 million clones, about 92% of which appear only once. What was sequenced was naive CD8+ T cells from PBMCs. These receptor sequences come from a man in his late teens or twenties in good health. Some clones in this sample may be carry-over from other donors' samples. Each CDR3 is given with its conserved first and last residue. The D gene is left open where the match is weak. Some rows have no size entry. The others give once, few or many, or a class for an expanded clone.

clone size	V gene	D gene	J gene	CDR3 protein	CDR3 DNA
NA	TRBV28	NA	TRBJ2-5	CASSLRAAIPETQYF	TGTGCCAGCAGTTTAAGGGCTGCGATTCCGGAGACCCAGTACTTC
once	TRBV5-6	NA	TRBJ2-7	CASSWGLDSYEQYF	TGTGCCAGCAGCTGGGGACTCGACTCCTACGAGCAGTACTTC
NA	TRBV6-4	NA	TRBJ1-5	CASSDGDLKLINQPQHF	TGTGCCAGCAGTGACGGGGACCTTAAACTAATTAATCAGCCCCAGCATTTT
NA	TRBV27	TRBD2	TRBJ2-7	CASSSRGGSANEQYF	TGTGCCAGCAGTTCCCGGGGAGGGAGCGCCAACGAGCAGTACTTC
NA	TRBV30	NA	TRBJ2-7	CAWSLGAWGEQYF	TGTGCCTGGAGTTTGGGGGCTTGGGGCGAGCAGTACTTC
NA	TRBV11-3	NA	TRBJ2-7	CASSPGPPAYEQYF	TGTGCCAGCAGCCCCGGCCCCCCAGCCTACGAGCAGTACTTC
NA	TRBV13	NA	TRBJ1-1	CASSPTPRANTEAFF	TGTGCCAGCAGCCCCACCCCCAGGGCCAACACTGAAGCTTTCTTT
NA	TRBV7-6	NA	TRBJ2-5	CASSSRRVGETQYF	TGTGCCAGCAGCTCCCGGAGGGTCGGAGAGACCCAGTACTTC
NA	TRBV28	NA	TRBJ2-7	CASTLSSGYEQYF	TGTGCCAGCACCCTTTCAAGCGGCTACGAGCAGTACTTC
NA	TRBV11-2	NA	TRBJ2-1	CASRLESNEQFF	TGTGCCAGCAGGTTAGAGTCGAATGAGCAGTTCTTC
few	TRBV15	NA	TRBJ1-5	CATSQGSDQPQHF	TGTGCCACCAGCCAAGGTTCCGATCAGCCCCAGCATTTT
few	TRBV7-9	NA	TRBJ2-7	CASSSEGPPSYEQYF	TGTGCCAGCAGCTCAGAGGGACCTCCCTCCTACGAGCAGTACTTC
NA	TRBV6-4	NA	TRBJ1-5	CASSDSRTAKSQHF	TGTGCCAGCAGTGACTCGAGGACGGCCAAGTCCCAGCATTTT
NA	TRBV7-9	NA	TRBJ2-7	CASSTGPSEQYF	TGTGCCAGCAGCACAGGTCCTTCGGAGCAGTACTTC
NA	TRBV6-1	NA	TRBJ2-4	CALQPGTLAKNIQYF	TGTGCCTTACAACCGGGCACGCTAGCCAAAAACATTCAGTACTTC
NA	TRBV9	TRBD2	TRBJ2-2	CASSVDRLAPGELFF	TGTGCCAGCAGCGTAGATCGACTAGCCCCCGGGGAGCTGTTTTTT
NA	TRBV14	TRBD1	TRBJ1-4	CASSQARTGVNEKLFF	TGTGCCAGCAGCCAAGCCAGGACAGGGGTGAATGAAAAACTGTTTTTT
NA	TRBV12-5	NA	TRBJ1-2	CASGLRAGEGYTF	TGTGCTAGTGGTTTGAGGGCAGGGGAGGGCTACACCTTC
NA	TRBV14	NA	TRBJ2-1	CASSGGTGSYNEQFF	TGTGCCAGCAGTGGCGGGACCGGCTCCTACAATGAGCAGTTCTTC
NA	TRBV13	TRBD2	TRBJ2-7	CASSTRLAGAQQYF	TGTGCCAGCAGCACCCGACTAGCGGGAGCCCAGCAGTACTTC
NA	TRBV7-9	NA	TRBJ2-3	CASSPTTDTQYF	TGTGCCAGCAGCCCCACCACGGATACGCAGTATTTT
NA	TRBV9	NA	TRBJ1-3	CASSRDLGGNTIYF	TGTGCCAGCAGTCGGGATTTAGGAGGAAACACCATATATTTT
NA	TRBV4-1	NA	TRBJ1-2	CASSPSGTGKYYGYTF	TGCGCCAGCAGCCCCAGCGGAACAGGGAAGTACTATGGCTACACCTTC
NA	TRBV10-3	NA	TRBJ1-4	CAISVGGEGTNEKLFF	TGTGCCATCAGTGTTGGGGGTGAGGGGACTAATGAAAAACTGTTTTTT
NA	TRBV5-4	NA	TRBJ1-2	CASSPGLNYGYTF	TGTGCCAGCAGCCCGGGACTCAACTATGGCTACACCTTC
NA	TRBV7-9	TRBD1	TRBJ1-2	CASSLGTGFSYGYTF	TGTGCCAGCAGCTTAGGGACAGGGTTTAGCTATGGCTACACCTTC
NA	TRBV5-4	TRBD1	TRBJ1-6	CASSVPGQGRNSPLHF	TGTGCCAGCAGCGTTCCGGGACAGGGACGTAATTCACCCCTCCACTTT
few	TRBV7-9	NA	TRBJ1-1	CASSPGHSEAFF	TGTGCCAGCAGCCCCGGACACTCTGAAGCTTTCTTT
NA	TRBV7-6	NA	TRBJ1-2	CASSLQDLIF	TGTGCCAGCAGCTTACAGGACCTGATTTTC
NA	TRBV6-5	NA	TRBJ1-4	CASSPAGGLQQKLFF	TGTGCCAGCAGCCCCGCGGGGGGCCTCCAACAAAAACTGTTTTTT
NA	TRBV27	TRBD2	TRBJ2-7	CATLSRSGTSGSTAEQYF	TGTGCCACACTATCACGCTCCGGGACTAGCGGGAGCACGGCCGAGCAGTACTTC